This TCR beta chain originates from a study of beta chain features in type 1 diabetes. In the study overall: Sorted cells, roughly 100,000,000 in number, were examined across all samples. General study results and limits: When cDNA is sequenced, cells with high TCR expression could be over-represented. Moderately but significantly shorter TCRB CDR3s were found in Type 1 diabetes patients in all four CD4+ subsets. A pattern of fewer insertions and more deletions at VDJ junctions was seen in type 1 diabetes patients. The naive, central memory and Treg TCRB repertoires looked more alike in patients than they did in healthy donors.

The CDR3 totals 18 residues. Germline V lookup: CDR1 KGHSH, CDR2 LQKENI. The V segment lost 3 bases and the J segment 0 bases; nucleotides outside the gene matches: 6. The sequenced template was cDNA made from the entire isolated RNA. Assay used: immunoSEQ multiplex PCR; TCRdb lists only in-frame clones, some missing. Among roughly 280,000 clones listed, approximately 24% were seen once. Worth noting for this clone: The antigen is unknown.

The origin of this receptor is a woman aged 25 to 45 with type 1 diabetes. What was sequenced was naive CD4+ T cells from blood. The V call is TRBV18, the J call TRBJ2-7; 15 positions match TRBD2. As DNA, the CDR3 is TGTGCCAGCTCACCCCGGGGACTAGCGGGAGGAGGCTCCTACGAGCAGTACTTC. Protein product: CASSPRGLAGGGSYEQYF.